The 30 T cell receptor beta chains presented below share a single source sample, sequenced in a study of T cell repertoires in cytomegalovirus infection. Their specific antigens are unknown. Using its own MiXCR run on the reads, TCRdb lists one record per CDR3 protein. The sample gives around 200,000 distinct CDR3 sequences, roughly 34% of which show up once; 59% is in the top ten. The sequencing here drew on CD8+ T cells from cultured PBMCs, taken from culture after CMV antigen stimulation. The receptors shown here come from a human donor in good health (CMV status not recorded). Some clones in this sample may be carry-over from other donors' samples.

The gene calls are TRBV7-8 and TRBJ2-7, with D perhaps TRBD1 or TRBD2 (5 bases each). The CDR3 runs 16 residues. Trimming removed 5 bases at V and 2 bases at J, with 19 bases between. Germline V gene lookup returns CDR1 SGHVS and CDR2 FQNEAQ. Written as DNA, the CDR3 is TGTGCCAGCAGCGCCTACCGGGACCCAGGGACCTACGAGCAGTACTTC. Translated, it gives CASSAYRDPGTYEQYF.

This clonotype showed up just a few times. This chain connects TRBV6-4 to TRBJ2-1; D is undetermined. The V gene's germline CDR1 is MRHNA and CDR2 SNTAGT. The CDR3 is 17 residues long. V was shortened by 3 bases and J by 0 bases, with 15 bases between the two germline ends. The CDR3: CASSEAAWASSYNEQFF. CDR3 sequence (DNA): TGTGCCAGCAGTGAAGCCGCCTGGGCGAGCTCCTACAATGAGCAGTTCTTC.

The chain links TRBV29-1 to TRBJ2-3; D is ambiguous. CDR1 and CDR2 from the germline V gene are SQVTM and ANQGSEA. V lost 7 bases, J lost 5 bases, and 10 bases lay in between. The CDR3 totals 11 residues. CDR3 amino acids: CSALRKDTQYF. CDR3 sequence (DNA): TGCAGCGCTCTCCGAAAAGATACGCAGTATTTT.

This clonotype came up a few times. The rearrangement links TRBV27 to TRBJ1-1; D is possibly TRBD1 (6 bases). V gave up 4 bases and J gave up 0 bases, with 15 bases separating them. Germline lookup yields CDR1 MNHEY and CDR2 SMNVEV (reference sequence). This CDR3 region has 16 residues. The CDR3 here is CASSSPSTGLNTEAFF. The CDR3 DNA is TGTGCCAGCAGTTCCCCTTCGACAGGATTGAACACTGAAGCTTTCTTT.

The chain has TRBV7-2 and TRBJ2-3, with TRBD2 matching over 9 bases. CDR1 is SGHTA, CDR2 FQGNSA, per germline. The CDR3 has 17 amino acids. V lost 5 bases and J lost 4; bases outside the gene matches: 13. The CDR3 coding sequence is TGTGCCAGCAGCGTCTCGGGACTAGCCGGCCCGTCAGATACGCAGTATTTT. It codes for CASSVSGLAGPSDTQYF. The full variable domain, completed using reference TRBV7-2 and TRBJ2-3, is GAGVSQSPSNKVTEKGKDVELRCDPISGHTALYWYRQSLGQGLEFLIYFQGNSAPDKSGLPSDRFSAERTGGSVSTLTIQRTQQEDSAVYLCASSVSGLAGPSDTQYFGPGTRLTVL.

This clonotype was seen at least ten times. V and J are TRBV7-6 and TRBJ2-7, with 8 bases aligning to TRBD1. After removal of 5 bases from V and 2 bases from J, the junction contained 8 bases not matched to a gene. CDR1 is SGHVS, CDR2 FNYEAQ, per germline. CDR3 size: 15 residues. The CDR3 sequence is CASSPRGQGAYEQYF. CDR3 coding DNA: TGTGCCAGCAGCCCTAGAGGACAGGGAGCCTACGAGCAGTACTTC. The full variable domain, in which reference TRBV7-6 and TRBJ2-7 provide the parts outside the CDR3, is GAGVSQSPRYKVTKRGQDVALRCDPISGHVSLYWYRQALGQGPEFLTYFNYEAQQDKSGLPNDRFSAERPEGSISTLTIQRTEQRDSAMYRCASSPRGQGAYEQYFGPGTRLTVT.

The chain links TRBV5-1 to TRBJ2-7; D perhaps matches TRBD2 (5 bases). The V gene lost 4 bases and the J gene lost 5 bases, with 16 bases spanning the gap. This CDR3 is 14 amino acids long. In germline, CDR1 is SGHRS, CDR2 YFSETQ. The CDR3 DNA reads TGCGCCAGCAGCCTGGAAGCGGAGTTTGACGAGCAGTACTTC. Translated: CASSLEAEFDEQYF.

The chain recombines TRBV7-6 with TRBJ2-6; D is unclear. The CDR3 has 18 amino acids. The germline V gene has CDR1 SGHVS and CDR2 FNYEAQ. The V end lost 5 bases, the J end lost 0 bases, and 17 bases lay between the germline ends. This CDR3 reads CASSPSSALYSGANVLTF. CDR3 nucleotides: TGTGCCAGCAGCCCATCCTCGGCACTCTACTCTGGGGCCAACGTCCTGACTTTC.

This chain joins TRBV12-3 or TRBV12-4 and TRBJ1-2; D possibly corresponds to TRBD1 (5 bases). The V and J ends lost 5 bases and 5 bases respectively, with 18 bases between them. This CDR3 has 15 residues. The CDR3 sequence: CASSPSGSVNYGYTF. The DNA of the CDR3 is TGTGCCAGCAGTCCGTCAGGGTCGGTAAATTATGGCTACACCTTC.

This clonotype came up a few times. V is TRBV4-1 and J is TRBJ1-2; tentatively, D is TRBD1 (5 bases). The V end was cut by 5 bases, the J end by 2 bases, with 15 bases between. The germline V gene has CDR1 MGHRA and CDR2 YSYEKL. This CDR3 has 15 amino acids. Here the CDR3 reads CASSFRDADNYGYTF. CDR3 sequence (DNA): TGCGCCAGCAGCTTTCGGGACGCCGACAACTATGGCTACACCTTC.

This clonotype appeared a few times. This chain uses TRBV10-3 with TRBJ2-7; D might be TRBD1 (6 bases). Trimming removed 5 bases at V and 0 bases at J, with 20 bases between. The CDR3 runs to 17 residues. CDR1 ENHRY and CDR2 SYGVKD come from the germline V gene. For the CDR3, the DNA is TGTGCCATCAGTTTTACCGACGGACAGCCTTCCTCCTACGAGCAGTACTTC. This codes for CAISFTDGQPSSYEQYF.

V and J are TRBV6-5 and TRBJ2-1, with a possible D match to TRBD1 (5 bases). V was shortened by 0 bases and J by 5 bases, with 8 bases between the two germline ends. CDR3 length equals 14 residues. The germline CDR1 and CDR2 sequences are MNHEY and SVGAGI. As DNA, the CDR3 is TGTGCCAGCAGTTACTCCAGGGTGAACAATGAGCAGTTCTTC. Its protein product is CASSYSRVNNEQFF.

The J gene is TRBJ2-7, the V gene TRBV9, with 11 positions matching TRBD2. With V trimmed by 0 bases and J by 5 bases, 4 bases remained unmatched. In germline, CDR1 is SGDLS, CDR2 YYNGEE. This CDR3 has 15 amino acids. CDR3 DNA: TGTGCCAGCAGCGTAGGGTCTAGCGGGGGGAACGAGCAGTACTTC. This sequence encodes CASSVGSSGGNEQYF.

This clonotype has at least ten counts. The chain carries TRBV7-2 and TRBJ2-1; TRBD2 agrees at 8 bases. The CDR3 is made up of 14 amino acids. Germline V gives CDR1 SGHTA, CDR2 FQGNSA. The V segment lost 2 bases and the J segment 6 bases; nucleotides outside the gene matches: 3. The CDR3 DNA follows: TGTGCCAGCAGCTTAAACGGGAGGGCCAATGAGCAGTTCTTC. Translated: CASSLNGRANEQFF.

The table lists this clonotype with a few counts. This chain links TRBV11-1 with TRBJ2-5; D not certain. The ends were cut back, 4 bases at V and 2 bases at J, with 14 bases in the middle. Germline-derived CDR1 and CDR2 are SGHAT and FQDESV (reference sequence). The CDR3 runs 15 residues. CDR3 in amino acids: CASSSRNTEQETQYF. CDR3 coding DNA: TGTGCCAGCAGCTCCCGAAACACCGAACAAGAGACCCAGTACTTC.

V and J are TRBV27 and TRBJ2-7; D might be TRBD2 (5 bases). Trimming removed 10 bases from V and 2 bases from J, with 15 bases in between. CDR1 is MNHEY and CDR2 is SMNVEV in the germline V gene (reference sequence). The CDR3 runs 13 residues. The CDR3 region is CATKARAPYEQYF. The CDR3 region has the DNA TGTGCCACGAAGGCGAGGGCCCCCTACGAGCAGTACTTC.

The sample holds many counts of this clonotype. This sequence joins TRBV28 and TRBJ2-1; the match to TRBD2 covers 10 bases. From germline, CDR1 is MDHEN and CDR2 SYDVKM. V shed 5 bases, J shed 0 bases, and the junction held 4 bases outside the gene matches. CDR3 length: 16 residues. CDR3 residues: CASSLIAGGSYNEQFF. In nucleotides, the CDR3 is TGTGCCAGCAGTCTCATAGCGGGAGGCTCCTACAATGAGCAGTTCTTC. Complete variable domain (other parts from reference TRBV28 and TRBJ2-1): DVKVTQSSRYLVKRTGEKVFLECVQDMDHENMFWYRQDPGLGLRLIYFSYDVKMKEKGDIPEGYSVSREKKERFSLILESASTNQTSMYLCASSLIAGGSYNEQFFGPGTRLTVL.

This clonotype was seen only a few times. Here the CDR3 reads CASSPGEYLTGELFF. The DNA for the CDR3 is TGTGCCAGCAGCCCAGGGGAGTACCTCACCGGGGAGCTGTTTTTT. The rearrangement joins TRBV7-9 to TRBJ2-2, with a possible D match to TRBD1 (6 bases). Germline assignment: CDR1 SEHNR and CDR2 FQNEAQ (reference sequence). The V and J ends lost 5 bases and 4 bases respectively, with 14 bases between them. The CDR3 contains 15 residues.

The CDR3 sequence: CASSLEDRAETQYF. CDR3 DNA sequence: TGTGCCAGCAGCTTAGAAGACAGGGCGGAGACCCAGTACTTC. This chain uses TRBV11-1 with TRBJ2-5; TRBD1 agrees at 7 bases. The length of the CDR3 is 14 residues. The ends lost 1 base at V and 5 bases at J; junction bases unmatched: 4. Germline V gene lookup returns CDR1 SGHAT and CDR2 FQDESV (reference sequence).

The chain uses TRBV7-4 and TRBJ2-4, with D unclear. The V end was cut by 4 bases, the J end by 5 bases, with 24 bases between. Germline lookup yields CDR1 SGHVT and CDR2 SQSDAQ. This CDR3 is 18 amino acids long. Written as DNA, the CDR3 is TGTGCCAGCAGCTCAAGCCCAGGTGGCCCAACGCAGGAAAACATTCAGTACTTC. It specifies CASSSSPGGPTQENIQYF.

The V call is TRBV20-1, the J call TRBJ2-1; 7 nucleotides match TRBD2. Trimming cost V 0 bases and J 3 bases; bases outside gene matches: 2. The CDR3 has 14 amino acids. Germline-derived CDR1 and CDR2 are DFQATT and SNEGSKA (reference sequence). The DNA for the CDR3 is TGCAGTGCTAGAGAGGGAGGGCGCTACAATGAGCAGTTCTTC. Amino acid sequence: CSAREGGRYNEQFF.

The chain joins TRBV3-1 to TRBJ1-1, with D possibly TRBD1 on 6 matching bases. Looked up from germline, CDR1 is LGHDT and CDR2 is YNNKEL (reference sequence). Trimming removed 1 base at V and 8 bases at J, with 17 bases between. The CDR3 covers 15 residues. CDR3 sequence reads: CASSQVGATPQEAFF. The CDR3 coding sequence is TGTGCCAGCAGCCAAGTGGGGGCTACCCCACAAGAAGCTTTCTTT.

This chain uses TRBV12-5 with TRBJ2-5; D unclear. Germline assignment: CDR1 LGHNT and CDR2 FRNRAP. Trimming shortened V by 6 bases and J by 5 bases, and 10 bases separated the two germline ends. CDR3 size: 12 residues. For the CDR3, the DNA is TGTGCTAGTGGATCACAAAGGGAGACCCAGTACTTC. Protein: CASGSQRETQYF.

The chain links TRBV7-9 to TRBJ1-4; D remains unclear. Per germline, CDR1 SEHNR and CDR2 FQNEAQ (reference sequence). Between the trimmed V and J ends, which lost 5 bases and 4 bases, there was a span of 8 bases. CDR3 length equals 13 residues. The chain's CDR3 is CASSGLVNEKLFF. Here the CDR3 DNA reads TGTGCCAGCAGCGGCCTCGTTAATGAAAAACTGTTTTTT.

A few counts support this clonotype. The chain recombines TRBV11-2 with TRBJ2-1; D call uncertain. CDR1 SGHAT and CDR2 FQNNGV come from the germline V gene. The CDR3 loop spans 16 amino acids. V lost 0 bases and J 0 bases, leaving 9 bases between the germline ends. CDR3 residues: CASSLDRYSSYNEQFF. CDR3 nucleotide sequence: TGTGCCAGCAGCTTAGATCGGTACAGCTCCTACAATGAGCAGTTCTTC. The whole variable domain, filled in from reference TRBV11-2 and TRBJ2-1, reads EAGVAQSPRYKIIEKRQSVAFWCNPISGHATLYWYQQILGQGPKLLIQFQNNGVVDDSQLPKDRFSAERLKGVDSTLKIQPAKLEDSAVYLCASSLDRYSSYNEQFFGPGTRLTVL.

The table lists this clonotype with a count of one. The chain links TRBV19 to TRBJ2-1, with 7 bases identical to TRBD1. The V and J ends lost 3 bases and 3 bases, in that order; junction bases with no gene match: 5. Germline V lookup: CDR1 LNHDA, CDR2 SQIVND (reference sequence). This CDR3 is 15 amino acids long. As DNA, the CDR3 is TGTGCCAGTAGTATCCCCTGGACAGGCTACAATGAGCAGTTCTTC. Residues: CASSIPWTGYNEQFF.

CDR3 sequence reads: CASSPEGASRDEQYF. As DNA, the CDR3 is TGCGCCAGCAGCCCAGAAGGGGCATCTAGGGACGAGCAGTACTTC. The gene calls are TRBV4-1 and TRBJ2-7, with a tentative D call TRBD1 (5 bases). V shed 4 bases and J shed 5 bases, with 18 bases lying between them. The length of the CDR3 is 15 residues. Per the germline V gene, CDR1 is MGHRA and CDR2 is YSYEKL.

The rearrangement links TRBV7-8 to TRBJ1-2, with D perhaps matching TRBD1 (6 bases). The CDR3 length is 14 residues. V gave up 11 bases and J gave up 3 bases, with 19 bases separating them. The germline gives CDR1 SGHVS, CDR2 FQNEAQ. DNA for the CDR3: TGTGCCCTCGGGAGGGGGAAGGCGGACTATGGCTACACCTTC. This sequence encodes CALGRGKADYGYTF. Together with reference TRBV7-8 and TRBJ1-2, the CDR3 gives the full variable domain: GAGVSQSPRYKVAKRGQDVALRCDPISGHVSLFWYQQALGQGPEFLTYFQNEAQLDKSGLPSDRFFAERPEGSVSTLKIQRTQQEDSAVYLCALGRGKADYGYTFGSGTRLTVV.

This clonotype was counted many times. V usage is TRBV7-2 and J usage is TRBJ2-1; TRBD2 matches at 9 bases. This CDR3 comprises 15 residues. Germline V gene lookup returns CDR1 SGHTA and CDR2 FQGNSA. With 5 bases clipped from V and 3 bases from J, the junction kept 5 bases outside the gene matches. In DNA form, the CDR3 reads TGTGCCAGCAGCCTAAGCGGGGGGCTCTACAATGAGCAGTTCTTC. Translation gives CASSLSGGLYNEQFF.

This clonotype was seen only once. J is TRBJ2-7 and V is TRBV3-1; D tentatively fits TRBD1 or TRBD2 (5 bases each). Trimming left V 3 bases short and J 3 bases short, with 15 bases between. The germline gives CDR1 LGHDT, CDR2 YNNKEL (reference sequence). This CDR3 region has 15 residues. The CDR3 sequence: CASSHREGRGYEQYF. In DNA, the CDR3 is TGTGCCAGCAGCCATCGTGAGGGGAGAGGCTACGAGCAGTACTTC.